The T cell receptor beta chain under discussion was sequenced for a study of Ad26.COV2.S vaccination and SARS-CoV-2 variants. Study as a whole: Donor participated within the Ad26.COV2.S arm of the COV1001 trial. Once or twice, 56 days apart, Ad26.COV2.S was delivered intramuscularly.

Noted treatment: some 20 received Ad26.COV2.S at low or high dose, single or two shots; 5 received placebo; per-sample allocation not given. Following the first vaccine or placebo injection, samples were taken on day 63. The study's findings and limits: Spike-specific responses of CD8+ and CD4+ T cells were reported to display substantial breadth after vaccination. Participants in the vaccine arm had higher spike-specific TCR breadth; placebo recipients had lower.

This CDR3 has 11 residues. CDR1 and CDR2 (germline): SNHLY, FYNNEI. Repertoires were generated with immunoSEQ multiplex PCR, while TCRdb's copy carries only in-frame clones and drops some. Of about 350,000 clones in the sample, around 89% are singletons; the top ten hold around 5%. Points on this clone: As yet, its antigen is unknown. A junction boundary mismatches the germline segment, possibly from a read error.

The chain combines TRBV2 with TRBJ1-1; D call uncertain. This receptor was taken from a person aged 18 to 65 who received the Ad26.COV2.S COVID-19 vaccine or a placebo. The sequences come from peripheral blood, collected in a trial of Ad26.COV2.S vaccine versus placebo. The CDR3 reads CASTELGEAFF. CDR3 sequence (DNA): TGTGCCAGCACTGAACTGGGGGAAGCTTTCTTT.